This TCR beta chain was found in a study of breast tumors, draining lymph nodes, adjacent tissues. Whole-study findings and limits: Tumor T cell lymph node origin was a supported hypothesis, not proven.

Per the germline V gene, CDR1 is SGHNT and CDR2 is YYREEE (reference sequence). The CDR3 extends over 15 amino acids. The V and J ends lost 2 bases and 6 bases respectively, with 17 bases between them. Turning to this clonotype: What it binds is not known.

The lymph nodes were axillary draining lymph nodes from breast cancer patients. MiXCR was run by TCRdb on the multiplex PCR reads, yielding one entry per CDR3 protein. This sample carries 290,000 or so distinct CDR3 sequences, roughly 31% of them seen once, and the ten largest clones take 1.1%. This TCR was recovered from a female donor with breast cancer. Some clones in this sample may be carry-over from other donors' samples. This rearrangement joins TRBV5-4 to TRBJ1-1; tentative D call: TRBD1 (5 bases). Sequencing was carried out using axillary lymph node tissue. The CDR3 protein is CASSFWGTGEPEAFF. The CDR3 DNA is TGTGCCAGCAGCTTTTGGGGCACGGGAGAACCTGAAGCTTTCTTT.